The 10 T cell receptor beta chains in this list originate from one sample, sequenced in a study of neurological immune-mediated disorders. TCRdb independently ran MiXCR on the 5' RACE reads; one entry per CDR3 protein. The profile shows roughly 29,000 distinct CDR3 sequences, around 25% of them singletons. Material: CD4+ T cells from blood. The receptor source for this set is a man aged 50 to 59 with HTLV-1-associated myelopathy (HAM/TSP).

This clonotype has ten or more counts. This chain connects TRBV5-1 to TRBJ1-4, with D unresolved. V lost 1 base, J lost 8 bases, and 15 bases lay in between. From germline, CDR1 is SGHRS and CDR2 YFSETQ. The length of the CDR3 is 15 residues. The CDR3 region has the DNA TGCGCCAGCAGCTTGTCCCATCGTGTGGAAGAAAAACTGTTTTTT. This sequence encodes CASSLSHRVEEKLFF.

Ten or more counts support this clonotype. The V and J genes are TRBV18 and TRBJ2-5; tentative D call: TRBD1 (5 bases). V lost 4 bases, J lost 5 bases, and 17 bases lay in between. Germline CDR1 and CDR2: KGHSH and LQKENI. The CDR3 covers 15 residues. The CDR3 loop reads CASSLDLTVGETQYF. The CDR3 DNA follows: TGTGCCAGCTCACTCGACTTGACAGTGGGCGAGACCCAGTACTTC.

This clonotype was recorded at least ten times. V gene TRBV7-3 combines with J gene TRBJ2-7; TRBD2 aligns across 11 bases. The V gene end was trimmed by 2 bases and the J gene end by 3 bases; junction bases not matched to a gene: 9. This CDR3 spans 17 amino acids. The germline gives CDR1 SGHTA, CDR2 FQGTGA. CDR3 DNA: TGTGCCAGCAGCTTACACCTAGCGGGAGGTATCGTCTACGAGCAGTACTTC. Residues: CASSLHLAGGIVYEQYF. The full variable domain, its missing parts supplied by reference TRBV7-3 and TRBJ2-7, is GAGVSQTPSNKVTEKGKYVELRCDPISGHTALYWYRQSLGQGPEFLIYFQGTGAADDSGLPNDRFFAVRPEGSVSTLKIQRTERGDSAVYLCASSLHLAGGIVYEQYFGPGTRLTVT.

This clonotype was found many times. The chain combines TRBV5-6 with TRBJ2-7; perhaps TRBD1 as D (6 bases). The CDR3 runs 14 residues. Germline-derived CDR1 and CDR2 are SGHDT and YYEEEE. With 1 base removed from V and 6 bases from J, the gap between germline ends came to 14 bases. The CDR3 nucleotides are TGTGCCAGCAGCTTGCGGTTACAGGGACGCGAGCAGTACTTC. It is translated as CASSLRLQGREQYF. The full variable domain, rest sourced from reference TRBV5-6 and TRBJ2-7, is DAGVTQSPTHLIKTRGQQVTLRCSPKSGHDTVSWYQQALGQGPQFIFQYYEEEERQRGNFPDRFSGHQFPNYSSELNVNALLLGDSALYLCASSLRLQGREQYFGPGTRLTVT.

The V and J genes are TRBV20-1 and TRBJ1-1; D might be TRBD1 (5 bases). Per germline, CDR1 DFQATT and CDR2 SNEGSKA (reference sequence). The CDR3 has 12 residues. The ends were cut back, 2 bases at V and 1 base at J, with 5 bases in the middle. The DNA of the CDR3 is TGCAGTGCTAGAACAGGGAACACTGAAGCTTTCTTT. Translated, it gives CSARTGNTEAFF.

The chain joins TRBV20-1 to TRBJ1-4; possible D gene TRBD1, 5 bases. The germline V gene encodes CDR1 DFQATT and CDR2 SNEGSKA (reference sequence). The V and J ends lost 5 bases and 5 bases respectively, with 15 bases between them. CDR3 size: 14 residues. The CDR3: CSAELPGRNEKLFF. Written as DNA, the CDR3 is TGCAGTGCTGAACTGCCGGGACGCAATGAAAAACTGTTTTTT.

This chain connects TRBV10-3 to TRBJ1-5, with D possibly TRBD1 on 6 matching bases. V was cut by 0 bases and J by 10 bases, with 16 bases left in between. This CDR3 has 15 residues. The germline gives CDR1 ENHRY, CDR2 SYGVKD. CDR3 protein: CAISESTAGESPQHF. Here the CDR3 DNA reads TGTGCCATCAGTGAGTCGACGGCAGGGGAAAGTCCCCAGCATTTT.

This clonotype was detected many times. This chain uses TRBV6-5 with TRBJ1-3, with TRBD1 as a possible D gene (5 bases). V lost 7 bases and J 4 bases, leaving 14 bases between the germline ends. There are 14 residues in the CDR3. Germline CDR1 is MNHEY and CDR2 is SVGAGI. CDR3 DNA: TGTGCCAGCACCGACTGGGGGGGAGGAAACACCATATATTTT. Its protein is CASTDWGGGNTIYF.

This rearrangement joins TRBV20-1 to TRBJ2-1; D gene uncertain. TRBJ2-7 explains the end of the DNA better; the J call may be wrong. This CDR3 has 12 residues. CDR1 and CDR2 from the germline V gene are DFQATT and SNEGSKA (reference sequence). CDR3 loop: CSATRLDDEQYF. As DNA, the CDR3 is TGCAGTGCGACCCGGTTAGACGACGAGCAGTACTTC.

This clonotype was counted ten times or more. The V gene is TRBV10-1, the J gene TRBJ2-7; a weak D match, TRBD1 (6 bases). The germline V gene encodes CDR1 WNHNN and CDR2 SYGVQD (reference sequence). Trimming left V 3 bases short and J 2 bases short, with 11 bases between. The CDR3 consists of 14 residues. CDR3 amino acids: CASSDRQGTYEQYF. In nucleotides, the CDR3 is TGCGCCAGCAGTGATCGGCAGGGGACCTACGAGCAGTACTTC.